What follows are 29 T cell receptor beta chains derived from one specimen sequenced in a study of PD-L1 blockade in urothelial cancer. Time point: pretreatment peripheral blood. Data came from immunoSEQ multiplex PCR; TCRdb stores just in-frame clones and leaves some out. The sample has approximately 45,000 clones; 75% to 85% are singletons. The starting material was PBMCs, obtained around atezolizumab (anti-PD-L1) treatment. These receptors were collected from a middle-aged man with urothelial cancer.

The chain carries TRBV10-1 and TRBJ2-7, with TRBD2 identical over 11 bases. V trimming: 2 bases; J trimming: 13 bases; junction bases outside the gene matches: 7. Germline CDR1 WNHNN, CDR2 SYGVQD (reference sequence). This CDR3 comprises 13 residues. The CDR3 loop reads CASSEQLAGVKYV. The CDR3 DNA follows: TGCGCCAGCAGTGAGCAACTAGCGGGGGTGAAATACGTC.

The CDR3 reads CATSSLGVGGDYTF. The CDR3 DNA sequence: TGTGCCACCAGCAGCCTGGGGGTGGGAGGAGACTACACCTTC. This chain connects TRBV15 to TRBJ1-2; the D gene is possibly TRBD1 (5 bases). Germline lookup yields CDR1 LNHNV and CDR2 YYDKDF (reference sequence). Trimming cost V 3 bases and J 10 bases, with 18 bases left between them. This CDR3 is built from 14 residues.

V and J are TRBV18 and TRBJ2-7; TRBD1 agrees at 9 bases. The trim removed 5 bases at V and 0 bases at J, leaving 8 bases unmatched. The CDR3 is 16 residues long. CDR1 and CDR2 from the germline V gene are KGHSH and LQKENI. This chain's CDR3 is CASSSAGTGPSYEQYV. As DNA, the CDR3 is TGTGCCAGCTCATCAGCCGGGACAGGGCCCTCCTACGAGCAGTACGTC.

The chain couples TRBV6-1 to TRBJ1-5, with a tentative D call TRBD1 (5 bases). V lost 0 bases and J lost 6, with 6 bases in between. CDR3 length: 13 amino acids. Germline CDR1 MNHNS, CDR2 SASEGT. The CDR3 protein is CASSEAGGQPQHF. The CDR3 DNA follows: TGTGCCAGCAGTGAAGCCGGGGGTCAGCCCCAGCATTTT.

V usage is TRBV5-6 and J usage is TRBJ1-1; TRBD1 might be the D (5 bases). The CDR3 loop spans 12 amino acids. Germline V gives CDR1 SGHDT, CDR2 YYEEEE. The germline V and J ends were trimmed by 0 bases and 8 bases, with 8 bases remaining between them. The CDR3 region has the DNA TGTGCCAGCAGCTTGGATCACAGGGAAGCTTTCTTT. It codes for CASSLDHREAFF. The full variable domain, rest sourced from reference TRBV5-6 and TRBJ1-1, is DAGVTQSPTHLIKTRGQQVTLRCSPKSGHDTVSWYQQALGQGPQFIFQYYEEEERQRGNFPDRFSGHQFPNYSSELNVNALLLGDSALYLCASSLDHREAFFGQGTRLTVV.

As concerns this clone: Other DNA sequences in the same sample also yield this CDR3. The V call is TRBV6-5, the J call TRBJ1-2; 7 nucleotides align to TRBD1. The V gene end was trimmed by 4 bases and the J gene end by 2 bases; junction bases not matched to a gene: 4. This CDR3 comprises 14 residues. The germline gives CDR1 MNHEY, CDR2 SVGAGI. The chain's CDR3 is CASSLATGNYGYTF. The CDR3 region has the DNA TGTGCCAGCAGTTTAGCGACAGGGAACTATGGCTACACCTTC.

The V call is TRBV6-5, the J call TRBJ1-2; possible D gene TRBD1, 5 bases. CDR3 size: 13 residues. The germline V and J ends were trimmed by 0 bases and 6 bases, with 8 bases remaining between them. CDR1 MNHEY and CDR2 SVGAGI come from the germline V gene. For the CDR3, the DNA is TGTGCCAGCAGTTACTCGGGGCGAAATGGCTACACCTTC. Its translation is CASSYSGRNGYTF.

V and J are TRBV7-3 and TRBJ2-2; 9 nucleotides line up with TRBD2. Per the germline V gene, CDR1 is SGHTA and CDR2 is FQGTGA. The CDR3 runs 17 residues. The V gene end was trimmed by 0 bases and the J gene end by 4 bases; junction bases not matched to a gene: 6. The CDR3 coding sequence is TGTGCCAGCAGCTTAACGGGCCCGACTAGCGGCACCGGGGAGCTGTTTTTT. It yields the protein CASSLTGPTSGTGELFF.

The V call is TRBV5-6, the J call TRBJ2-7, with D possibly matching TRBD1 (6 bases). Trimming left V 4 bases short and J 5 bases short, with 13 bases between. Germline V lookup: CDR1 SGHDT, CDR2 YYEEEE. The CDR3 covers 13 residues. CDR3 region: CASSLVGGHEQYV. For the CDR3, the DNA is TGTGCCAGCAGCCTCGTTGGGGGCCACGAGCAGTACGTC.

The chain employs TRBV27 and TRBJ1-6; 8 bases line up with TRBD1. The junction had 16 bases not matched to a gene; V was cut back by 6 bases and J by 9 bases. Germline lookup yields CDR1 MNHEY and CDR2 SMNVEV (reference sequence). The CDR3 is 17 amino acids. This CDR3 is CASRGGVQGARGSPLHF. The CDR3 DNA reads as TGTGCCAGCAGGGGGGGGGTGCAGGGGGCTAGAGGTTCACCCCTCCACTTT.

The rearrangement links TRBV10-3 to TRBJ1-5, with D perhaps matching TRBD1 (5 bases). The germline V gene has CDR1 ENHRY and CDR2 SYGVKD. This CDR3 has 12 residues. V was pared by 11 bases and J by 1 base, with 9 bases between. CDR3 DNA sequence: TGTGCCGTCCGGGGGAGCAATCAGCCCCAGCATTTT. Its translation: CAVRGSNQPQHF.

This chain joins TRBV27 and TRBJ2-3; 7 bases match TRBD1. Germline V gene data show CDR1 as MNHEY and CDR2 as SMNVEV (reference sequence). V was clipped by 2 bases and J by 2 bases; unmatched bases: 4. CDR3 length: 15 amino acids. Here the CDR3 DNA reads TGTGCCAGCAGTTTAAGACAGGGCCTCACAGATACGCAGTATTTT. Translated: CASSLRQGLTDTQYF.

V gene TRBV5-8 combines with J gene TRBJ1-4; TRBD1 matches at 7 bases. CDR1 and CDR2 from the germline V gene are SGHTS and YDEGEE. This CDR3 comprises 14 residues. V shed 3 bases, J shed 8 bases, and the junction held 7 bases outside the gene matches. For the CDR3, the DNA is TGTGCCAGCAGCTACGGACAGGTGCGAGAAAAACTGTTTTTT. Translating it yields CASSYGQVREKLFF.

The chain is built from TRBV9 and TRBJ2-7; D remains unclear. This CDR3 has 14 amino acids. CDR1 and CDR2 from the germline V gene are SGDLS and YYNGEE. V was clipped by 0 bases and J by 0 bases, with 7 bases between them. This chain's CDR3 is CASSVDYGSYEQYF. In DNA form, the CDR3 reads TGTGCCAGCAGCGTAGACTACGGCTCCTACGAGCAGTACTTC.

This sequence joins TRBV6-1 and TRBJ2-7; 12 bases agree with TRBD2. J lost 7 bases, V lost 3 bases, and 4 bases had no gene match. This CDR3 region has 14 residues. CDR1 and CDR2 (germline): MNHNS, SASEGT. The CDR3 sequence is CASSDTSGGWEQYV. CDR3 nucleotides: TGTGCCAGCAGTGATACTAGCGGGGGGTGGGAGCAGTACGTC.

The chain couples TRBV27 to TRBJ1-2; 9 nucleotides align to TRBD1. V gave up 9 bases and J gave up 4 bases; unmatched junction bases: 12. The CDR3 length is 15 residues. Germline assignment: CDR1 MNHEY and CDR2 SMNVEV (reference sequence). The CDR3 bases are TGTGCCAGTCGGGGGTCGGGACAGGGCGGCTATGGCTACACCTTC. As protein: CASRGSGQGGYGYTF.

This clone has a single count. The rearrangement links TRBV5-1 to TRBJ1-1; D is uncertain. This CDR3 is built from 19 residues. The germline V gene has CDR1 SGHRS and CDR2 YFSETQ. The V end lost 7 bases, the J end lost 0 bases, and 28 bases lay between the germline ends. DNA for the CDR3: TGCGCCAGCGCCCTTGTGGGTGAAGGAAGCAGGAGGCTGAACACTGAAGCTTTCTTT. Translation: CASALVGEGSRRLNTEAFF. Looking up the rest from reference TRBV5-1 and TRBJ1-1 gives the full variable domain: KAGVTQTPRYLIKTRGQQVTLSCSPISGHRSVSWYQQTPGQGLQFLFEYFSETQRNKGNFPGRFSGRQFSNSRSEMNVSTLELGDSALYLCASALVGEGSRRLNTEAFFGQGTRLTVV.

Worth noting for this clone: Other nucleotide sequences from this sample produce the same CDR3. This chain joins TRBV9 and TRBJ1-1, with D possibly matching TRBD1 (5 bases). CDR1 and CDR2 from the germline V gene are SGDLS and YYNGEE. The V and J ends lost 6 bases and 7 bases respectively, with 16 bases between them. CDR3 length equals 13 residues. The DNA for the CDR3 is TGTGCCAGCACCCAGGCGGGGGGGAATGAAGCTTTCTTT. Translating it yields CASTQAGGNEAFF.

This chain connects TRBV28 to TRBJ1-5; D call uncertain. V shed 4 bases and J shed 4 bases, with 11 bases lying between them. The CDR3 has 14 amino acids. The germline V gene has CDR1 MDHEN and CDR2 SYDVKM. This CDR3 reads CASSSGNLNQPQHF. DNA for the CDR3: TGTGCCAGCAGTTCCGGGAACTTAAATCAGCCCCAGCATTTT.

This rearrangement joins TRBV7-2 to TRBJ1-3; 8 bases are shared with TRBD1. Germline-derived CDR1 and CDR2 are SGHTA and FQGNSA. The ends lost 0 bases at V and 4 bases at J; junction bases unmatched: 8. CDR3 size: 17 residues. CDR3 in DNA: TGTGCCAGCAGCTTAGCCCCCCAGGGGGCGAGGGGAAACACCATATATTTT. Translating it yields CASSLAPQGARGNTIYF.

V and J are TRBV7-9 and TRBJ2-7; a possible D gene is TRBD2 (5 bases). The CDR3 is 12 amino acids. Trimming took 5 bases from V and 4 from J, leaving 9 bases between them. CDR1 and CDR2 from the germline V gene are SEHNR and FQNEAQ (reference sequence). The chain's CDR3 is CASSPSGYEQYF. The CDR3 DNA sequence: TGTGCCAGCAGCCCCAGCGGATACGAGCAGTACTTC. Full variable domain (missing parts from reference TRBV7-9 and TRBJ2-7): DTGVSQNPRHKITKRGQNVTFRCDPISEHNRLYWYRQTLGQGPEFLTYFQNEAQLEKSRLLSDRFSAERPKGSFSTLEIQRTEQGDSAMYLCASSPSGYEQYFGPGTRLTVT.

The genes are TRBV2 and TRBJ1-2; tentative D call: TRBD1 (5 bases). V shed 1 base and J shed 4 bases, with 13 bases lying between them. The CDR3 totals 15 residues. Germline-derived CDR1 and CDR2 are SNHLY and FYNNEI. The CDR3: CASSEVPGRAYGYTF. Written as DNA, the CDR3 is TGTGCCAGCAGTGAAGTCCCAGGGCGCGCCTATGGCTACACCTTC.

J is TRBJ1-3 and V is TRBV30, with D possibly TRBD1 on 6 matching bases. Trimming removed 0 bases from V and 0 bases from J, with 9 bases in between. The CDR3 is made up of 15 amino acids. Germline V gene lookup returns CDR1 GTSNPN and CDR2 SVGIG (reference sequence). The CDR3 spells CAWSVDRSSGNTIYF. In DNA form, the CDR3 reads TGTGCCTGGAGTGTAGACAGGAGCTCTGGAAACACCATATATTTT. The entire variable domain, with the rest obtained from reference TRBV30 and TRBJ1-3, is as follows: SQTIHQWPATLVQPVGSPLSLECTVEGTSNPNLYWYRQAAGRGLQLLFYSVGIGQISSEVPQNLSASRPQDRQFILSSKKLLLSDSGFYLCAWSVDRSSGNTIYFGEGSWLTVV.

The rearrangement links TRBV7-6 to TRBJ2-3; 9 nucleotides line up with TRBD1. Trimming at V came to 5 bases and at J to 3 bases, leaving 3 bases not matched to a gene. The V gene's germline CDR1 is SGHVS and CDR2 FNYEAQ. The CDR3 contains 14 residues. The CDR3 nucleotides read TGTGCCAGCAGCCCCGGACAGGGGACAGATACGCAGTATTTT. Translation: CASSPGQGTDTQYF.

This clone qualifies as medium-sized. The V and J genes are TRBV12-5 and TRBJ1-5, with D unresolved. The CDR3 is made up of 11 amino acids. V lost 4 bases to trimming and J lost 7 bases, with 5 bases between them. Germline CDR1 reads LGHNT; CDR2 reads FRNRAP. The CDR3 coding sequence is TGTGCTAGTGGTTCGCGGCAGCCCCAGCATTTT. Residues: CASGSRQPQHF.

This clone came up a few times. The V gene is TRBV5-6, the J gene TRBJ1-1, with a possible D match to TRBD1 (6 bases). This CDR3 has 15 residues. With 4 bases removed from V and 2 bases from J, the gap between germline ends came to 15 bases. From germline, CDR1 is SGHDT and CDR2 YYEEEE. CDR3 region: CASSLWTAANTEAFF. The CDR3 nucleotides read TGTGCCAGCAGCCTTTGGACAGCAGCTAACACTGAAGCTTTCTTT.

This clone has only a few counts. The gene calls are TRBV30 and TRBJ1-1, with a weak D call TRBD1 (6 bases). Germline V gives CDR1 GTSNPN, CDR2 SVGIG (reference sequence). Deletions cut 3 bases from V and 7 bases from J, with 18 bases between. The CDR3 runs 14 residues. The CDR3 region has the DNA TGTGCCTGGAGCGGGACATCTATCAGGAGTGAAGCTTTCTTT. Its translation: CAWSGTSIRSEAFF.

The chain uses TRBV9 and TRBJ2-1, with a possible D match to TRBD2 (6 bases). The germline V gene encodes CDR1 SGDLS and CDR2 YYNGEE. The CDR3 runs 15 residues. V was cut by 3 bases and J by 7 bases, with 17 bases left in between. CDR3 coding DNA: TGTGCCAGCAGCGCGAGCTGGGCCGCGGGGAATGAGCAGTTCTTC. It specifies CASSASWAAGNEQFF.

This chain connects TRBV19 to TRBJ2-2, with D tentatively TRBD2 (7 bases). Trimming left V 3 bases short and J 7 bases short, with 15 bases between. This CDR3 contains 15 residues. Germline-derived CDR1 and CDR2 are LNHDA and SQIVND (reference sequence). CDR3 nucleotide sequence: TGTGCCAGTAGTATGTCCGGGGGGCGCGGCGGGGAGCTGTTTTTT. Residues: CASSMSGGRGGELFF.